Following are 32 T cell receptor beta chains from one sample sequenced in a study of blood T cell repertoires in COVID-19. The method was immunoSEQ multiplex PCR; TCRdb's version includes in-frame clones alone and lacks a portion of them. Of fewer than 300,000 clones listed, just under 90% are singletons. The sequenced material came from peripheral blood. The source of these receptors is a woman aged 45-65 years with COVID-19, enrolled during active disease.

V gene TRBV5-5 combines with J gene TRBJ1-2; 9 bases map to TRBD1. Per the germline V gene, CDR1 is SGHKS and CDR2 is YYEKEE (reference sequence). This CDR3 spans 14 amino acids. Trimming at V came to 1 base and at J to 6 bases, leaving 4 bases not matched to a gene. The chain's CDR3 is CASSLQYRGHGYTF. In DNA, the CDR3 is TGTGCCAGCAGCTTGCAGTACAGGGGGCATGGCTACACCTTC.

This CDR3 is CASSPPTGGPNLPYGYTF. In DNA form, the CDR3 reads TGTGCCAGCTCACCACCGACAGGGGGCCCGAACCTCCCCTATGGCTACACCTTC. This chain connects TRBV18 to TRBJ1-2, with 10 nucleotides matching TRBD1. V lost 0 bases and J lost 4; bases outside the gene matches: 11. There are 18 residues in the CDR3. The germline V gene has CDR1 KGHSH and CDR2 LQKENI.

This clone was detected only once. The rearrangement joins TRBV11-3 to TRBJ1-5; no firm D call. Germline V gives CDR1 SGHNT, CDR2 YENEEA. The length of the CDR3 is 14 residues. V was shortened by 5 bases and J by 6 bases, with 14 bases between the two germline ends. DNA of the CDR3: TGTGCCAGCAGCCCTGACGGGTTTTCTCAGCCCCAGCATTTT. Translated: CASSPDGFSQPQHF.

This clone was seen a single time. The chain carries TRBV6-6 and TRBJ2-7; 14 bases align to TRBD2. The CDR3 has 15 residues. The trim removed 8 bases at V and 3 bases at J, leaving 6 bases unmatched. Germline CDR1 and CDR2: MNHNY and SVGAGI (reference sequence). This chain's CDR3 is CASRTGTSGSYEQYF. CDR3 DNA sequence: TGTGCCAGCCGAACCGGGACTAGCGGGAGCTACGAGCAGTACTTC.

This sequence joins TRBV7-9 and TRBJ2-1; tentative D call: TRBD1 (5 bases). CDR1 is SEHNR and CDR2 is FQNEAQ in the germline V gene (reference sequence). This CDR3 contains 13 residues. Deletions cut 2 bases from V and 6 bases from J, with 8 bases between. For the CDR3, the DNA is TGTGCCAGCAGCTTACACACAGGCAATGAGCAGTTCTTC. Its protein product is CASSLHTGNEQFF.

The rearrangement uses TRBV14 and TRBJ2-5, with no clear D. Germline V gene sequence: CDR1 SGHDN, CDR2 FVKESK. CDR3 length: 16 amino acids. Trimming stripped 0 bases from V and 1 base from J, with 12 bases between. CDR3 in amino acids: CASSQDDSAGQETQYF. DNA for the CDR3: TGTGCCAGCAGCCAAGATGATTCGGCAGGCCAAGAGACCCAGTACTTC.

The chain joins TRBV18 to TRBJ2-5; D is ambiguous. The CDR3 is made up of 12 amino acids. V lost 3 bases to trimming and J lost 4 bases, with 6 bases between them. The germline V gene encodes CDR1 KGHSH and CDR2 LQKENI. The DNA for the CDR3 is TGTGCCAGCTCACCCAGGTCAGAGACCCAGTACTTC. This translates into CASSPRSETQYF.

This chain connects TRBV28 to TRBJ2-5; unclear D gene. The V gene's germline CDR1 is MDHEN and CDR2 SYDVKM. The CDR3 runs to 12 residues. Deletions cut 2 bases from V and 4 bases from J, with 5 bases between. The CDR3 DNA reads TGTGCCAGCAGTTTAACAGTAGAGACCCAGTACTTC. Protein: CASSLTVETQYF.

The genes are TRBV2 and TRBJ1-1; TRBD1 agrees at 8 bases. CDR1 is SNHLY, CDR2 FYNNEI, per germline. The CDR3 totals 16 residues. Unmatched junction bases numbered 8, after V lost 5 bases and J lost 0 bases. CDR3 protein: CASSTDRGTLNTEAFF. In DNA form, the CDR3 reads TGTGCCAGCAGTACCGACAGGGGAACCCTGAACACTGAAGCTTTCTTT.

This clone was counted a single time. This chain uses TRBV5-4 with TRBJ2-7; D may be TRBD1 (9 bases). V lost 5 bases and J lost 2, with 29 bases in between. Germline V CDR1 and CDR2: SGHNT, YYREEE (reference sequence). This CDR3 comprises 19 residues. CDR3 protein: CASRPGTGFVGRATYEQYF. As DNA, the CDR3 is TGTGCCAGCAGGCCCGGGACAGGGTTTGTCGGGAGGGCCACCTACGAGCAGTACTTC.

The chain uses TRBV6-5 and TRBJ1-6; D unresolved. The CDR3 covers 15 residues. V lost 6 bases, J lost 0 bases, and 9 bases lay in between. CDR1 is MNHEY and CDR2 is SVGAGI in the germline V gene. The CDR3 here is CASRPPSSYNSPLHF. In nucleotides, the CDR3 is TGTGCCAGCAGACCCCCTAGCTCCTATAATTCACCCCTCCACTTT.

The V and J genes are TRBV27 and TRBJ1-2, with 9 bases aligning to TRBD1. The trim removed 8 bases at V and 9 bases at J, leaving 7 bases unmatched. Germline V CDR1 and CDR2: MNHEY, SMNVEV (reference sequence). CDR3 length: 12 residues. CDR3 sequence (DNA): TGTGCCAGCGCTGAGGGACAGGGAAGCTACACCTTC. This codes for CASAEGQGSYTF.

The chain is built from TRBV2 and TRBJ1-1; TRBD1 is a possible D gene (5 bases). Germline loops: CDR1 SNHLY, CDR2 FYNNEI. The CDR3 length is 13 residues. V gave up 8 bases and J gave up 4 bases, with 14 bases separating them. This CDR3 reads CASARRVGTEAFF. The CDR3 DNA reads TGTGCCAGCGCCCGCAGGGTGGGCACTGAAGCTTTCTTT.

V usage is TRBV27 and J usage is TRBJ2-3; D gene uncertain. Germline V lookup: CDR1 MNHEY, CDR2 SMNVEV (reference sequence). The CDR3 consists of 16 residues. V lost 6 bases, J lost 3 bases, and 19 bases lay in between. In DNA, the CDR3 is TGTGCCAGCAGACGCCCCACCCCTAGTCGGACAGATACGCAGTATTTT. It is translated as CASRRPTPSRTDTQYF.

The V gene is TRBV6-5, the J gene TRBJ1-1, with 7 positions matching TRBD1. The CDR3 spans 13 residues. CDR1 and CDR2 (germline): MNHEY, SVGAGI. The trim removed 5 bases at V and 13 bases at J, leaving 13 bases unmatched. As DNA, the CDR3 is TGTGCCAGCAGTCAAAGGGGGACAGATCTAGATTTCTTT. It specifies CASSQRGTDLDFF.

This chain links TRBV6-5 with TRBJ2-7; 8 bases map to TRBD2. This CDR3 comprises 15 residues. The trim removed 0 bases at V and 6 bases at J, leaving 7 bases unmatched. The germline CDR1 and CDR2 sequences are MNHEY and SVGAGI. The CDR3 DNA is TGTGCCAGCAGTTACTCCGGGACTAGTCGTCTCGAGCAGTACTTC. Its translation is CASSYSGTSRLEQYF.

This chain joins TRBV28 and TRBJ1-1; TRBD1 aligns across 8 bases. This CDR3 has 16 residues. From germline, CDR1 is MDHEN and CDR2 SYDVKM. With V trimmed by 5 bases and J by 5 bases, 13 bases remained unmatched. CDR3 in DNA: TGTGCCAGCAGTCATATGGGGCCAGGGGGCGTTACTGAAGCTTTCTTT. Translation gives CASSHMGPGGVTEAFF.

The CDR3 sequence: CASSQTGGGNTGELFF. The CDR3 DNA follows: TGCGCCAGCAGCCAAACTGGCGGGGGTAACACCGGGGAGCTGTTTTTT. This chain links TRBV5-1 with TRBJ2-2; 7 bases match TRBD2. Germline trimming cut 4 bases from V and 2 bases from J; bases unmatched to any gene: 8. The germline V gene has CDR1 SGHRS and CDR2 YFSETQ. The CDR3 loop spans 16 amino acids. Complete variable domain (other parts from reference TRBV5-1 and TRBJ2-2): KAGVTQTPRYLIKTRGQQVTLSCSPISGHRSVSWYQQTPGQGLQFLFEYFSETQRNKGNFPGRFSGRQFSNSRSEMNVSTLELGDSALYLCASSQTGGGNTGELFFGEGSRLTVL.

The chain employs TRBV6-2 or TRBV6-3 and TRBJ2-7, with unresolved D. Germline V gives CDR1 MNHEY, CDR2 SVGEGT. The V end lost 2 bases, the J end lost 6 bases, and 11 bases lay between the germline ends. CDR3 length: 13 amino acids. Written as DNA, the CDR3 is TGTGCCAGCAGTTACGCCAAGCCTCGCGAGCAGTACTTC. It specifies CASSYAKPREQYF.

CDR3 region: CASSSGLARSYEQYF. CDR3 nucleotides: TGTGCCAGCAGTTCTGGACTAGCGCGCTCCTACGAGCAGTACTTC. This chain uses TRBV7-2 with TRBJ2-7, with TRBD2 matching 9 bases. V lost 6 bases, J lost 0 bases, and 6 bases stayed unmatched. Germline CDR1 and CDR2: SGHTA and FQGNSA. The CDR3 covers 15 residues.

J is TRBJ2-2 and V is TRBV5-1, with a weak D call TRBD1 (6 bases). Germline assignment: CDR1 SGHRS and CDR2 YFSETQ. The CDR3 spans 16 residues. With 0 bases removed from V and 1 base from J, the gap between germline ends came to 10 bases. CDR3: CASSLEGQMNTGELFF. CDR3 coding DNA: TGCGCCAGCAGCTTGGAGGGACAAATGAACACCGGGGAGCTGTTTTTT.

To note about this clone: A junction boundary mismatches the germline segment, possibly from a read error. The V call is TRBV7-9, the J call TRBJ1-1; D perhaps matches TRBD1 (5 bases). Germline V gene lookup returns CDR1 SEHNR and CDR2 FQNEAQ (reference sequence). This CDR3 spans 10 amino acids. The DNA for the CDR3 is TGTGCCAGCAGCTTACGCGCGGGGGTCTTT. It codes for CASSLRAGVF.

The V call is TRBV27, the J call TRBJ1-1; D gene ambiguous. The CDR3 spans 14 residues. Germline loops: CDR1 MNHEY, CDR2 SMNVEV (reference sequence). V was pared by 2 bases and J by 8 bases, with 15 bases between. CDR3 DNA: TGTGCCAGCAGTTTAGTAGGCCGGCGACAAGAAGCTTTCTTT. Protein product: CASSLVGRRQEAFF.

The J gene is TRBJ1-2, the V gene TRBV11-2, with D possibly matching TRBD1 (6 bases). Germline V CDR1 and CDR2: SGHAT, FQNNGV. Trimming pared 1 base from V and 7 bases from J, leaving 10 bases between. The CDR3 is 13 residues long. The DNA for the CDR3 is TGTGCCAGCAGCTTAGCAGGGGTGGGTGGCTACACCTTC. This sequence encodes CASSLAGVGGYTF.

The chain recombines TRBV18 with TRBJ2-2; 11 positions match TRBD2. Germline CDR1 is KGHSH and CDR2 is LQKENI. V lost 1 base and J lost 3; bases outside the gene matches: 1. The CDR3 is 16 residues long. In DNA form, the CDR3 reads TGTGCCAGCTCACCACTGACTAGCGGGGACACCGGGGAGCTGTTTTTT. It translates to CASSPLTSGDTGELFF. The variable domain in full, with the rest retrieved from reference TRBV18 and TRBJ2-2, is NAGVMQNPRHLVRRRGQEARLRCSPMKGHSHVYWYRQLPEEGLKFMVYLQKENIIDESGMPKERFSAEFPKEGPSILRIQQVVRGDSAAYFCASSPLTSGDTGELFFGEGSRLTVL.

The V call is TRBV28, the J call TRBJ1-5, with 7 bases fitting TRBD1. CDR1 is MDHEN, CDR2 SYDVKM, per germline. The trim removed 4 bases at V and 0 bases at J, leaving 15 bases unmatched. This CDR3 is 19 amino acids long. Here the CDR3 DNA reads TGTGCCAGCAGTTCACCCAGGGGGGACAGATCTTTTAGCAATCAGCCCCAGCATTTT. It specifies CASSSPRGDRSFSNQPQHF.

The chain employs TRBV14 and TRBJ2-2, with D possibly being TRBD2 (5 bases). This CDR3 contains 13 residues. Trimming shortened V by 8 bases and J by 5 bases, and 12 bases separated the two germline ends. The germline CDR1 and CDR2 sequences are SGHDN and FVKESK. The CDR3 DNA sequence: TGTGCCAGCCGCAAGGGCGGGACCGGGGAGCTGTTTTTT. Its protein is CASRKGGTGELFF. The full variable domain, with the rest looked up from reference TRBV14 and TRBJ2-2, is EAGVTQFPSHSVIEKGQTVTLRCDPISGHDNLYWYRRVMGKEIKFLLHFVKESKQDESGMPNNRFLAERTGGTYSTLKVQPAELEDSGVYFCASRKGGTGELFFGEGSRLTVL.

The chain employs TRBV14 and TRBJ2-1, with 11 bases identical to TRBD2. The germline V gene encodes CDR1 SGHDN and CDR2 FVKESK. This CDR3 contains 17 residues. V dropped 4 bases and J dropped 8; count of bases not matched to a gene: 13. As DNA, the CDR3 is TGTGCCAGCAGCCCTAATACCGTAGTACTAGCGGGAGATGAGCAGTTCTTC. Protein product: CASSPNTVVLAGDEQFF.

The V call is TRBV27, the J call TRBJ1-5, with no clear D. CDR3 length: 16 amino acids. Trimming removed 4 bases at V and 2 bases at J, with 15 bases between. In germline, CDR1 is MNHEY, CDR2 SMNVEV (reference sequence). The CDR3 reads CASSSNRPGGNQPQHF. The CDR3 DNA reads as TGTGCCAGCAGTTCGAATCGGCCGGGTGGCAATCAGCCCCAGCATTTT.

CDR3 loop: CASVTGGSTEAFF. CDR3 nucleotides: TGTGCCAGTGTGACAGGGGGCTCGACTGAAGCTTTCTTT. This chain uses TRBV6-5 with TRBJ1-1, with TRBD1 identical over 10 bases. This CDR3 is 13 amino acids long. Per germline, CDR1 MNHEY and CDR2 SVGAGI. Trimming removed 9 bases from V and 5 bases from J; junction bases left unmatched: 6.

As concerns this clone: Other nucleotide sequences from this sample produce the same CDR3. The chain employs TRBV13 and TRBJ1-4; D is undetermined. V lost 0 bases to trimming and J lost 7 bases, with 6 bases between them. The CDR3 sequence is 13 residues long. CDR1 PRHDT and CDR2 FYEKMQ come from the germline V gene (reference sequence). The CDR3 here is CASSLGVSEKLFF. The CDR3 DNA reads as TGTGCCAGCAGCTTAGGGGTTAGTGAAAAACTGTTTTTT.

The chain joins TRBV5-1 to TRBJ2-3; 13 bases are a match to TRBD2. This CDR3 spans 18 amino acids. CDR1 is SGHRS, CDR2 YFSETQ, per germline. With V trimmed by 0 bases and J by 4 bases, 8 bases remained unmatched. This CDR3 is CASSLDTSGRAGADTQYF. The CDR3 nucleotides read TGCGCCAGCAGCTTGGATACTAGCGGGAGGGCCGGGGCAGATACGCAGTATTTT. Based on the CDR3 plus reference TRBV5-1 and TRBJ2-3, the full variable domain is KAGVTQTPRYLIKTRGQQVTLSCSPISGHRSVSWYQQTPGQGLQFLFEYFSETQRNKGNFPGRFSGRQFSNSRSEMNVSTLELGDSALYLCASSLDTSGRAGADTQYFGPGTRLTVL.